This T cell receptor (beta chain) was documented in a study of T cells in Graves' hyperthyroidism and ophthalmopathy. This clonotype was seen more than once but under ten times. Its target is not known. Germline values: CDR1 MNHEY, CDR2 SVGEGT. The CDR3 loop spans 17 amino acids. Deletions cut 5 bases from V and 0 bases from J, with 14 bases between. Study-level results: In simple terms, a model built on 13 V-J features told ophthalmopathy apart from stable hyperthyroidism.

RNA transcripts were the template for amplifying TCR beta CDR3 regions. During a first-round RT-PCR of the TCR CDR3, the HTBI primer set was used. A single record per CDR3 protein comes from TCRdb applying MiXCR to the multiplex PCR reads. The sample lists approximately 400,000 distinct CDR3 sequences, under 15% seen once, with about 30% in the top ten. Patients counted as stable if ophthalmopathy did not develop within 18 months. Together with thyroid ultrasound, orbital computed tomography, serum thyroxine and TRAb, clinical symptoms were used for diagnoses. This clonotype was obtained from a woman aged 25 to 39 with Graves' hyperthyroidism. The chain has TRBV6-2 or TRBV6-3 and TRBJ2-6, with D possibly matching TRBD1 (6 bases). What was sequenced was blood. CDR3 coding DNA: TGTGCCAGCAGTACCCTCAGGGGCCCCTCTGGGGCCAACGTCCTGACTTTC. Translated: CASSTLRGPSGANVLTF.